This TCR beta chain was identified during a study of T-cell reconstitution after alpha-beta-depleted transplantation in children. General study results and limits: In patients about two months after transplant, alpha-beta T cells reportedly arose from several hundred expanded graft clones. For some patients, TCRbeta diversity was high at day 60 because of recipient T cells and thymic progenitors that survived. T cells produced anew were the main source of T-cell counts and diversity one year after transplant.

This clonotype was seen at least ten times. Its antigen is not known. Preparation of the TCRbeta library involved a method that used unique molecular identifiers. One entry per CDR3 protein results from TCRdb running MiXCR on the PCR reads. In the table there are 200,000 or so distinct CDR3 sequences, roughly 7% of which are singletons. The CDR3 totals 16 residues. J gave up 3 bases and V 5 bases, and 9 bases lay outside the gene matches. Looked up from germline, CDR1 is SGHTA and CDR2 is FQGNSA. Sequences were derived from PBMCs, sampled before TCRalphabeta/CD19-depleted stem cell transplant. The TCR comes from a boy aged 2-15 years with acute lymphoblastic leukemia, due to receive a stem cell transplant. The chain carries TRBV7-2 and TRBJ2-1, with 8 bases lining up with TRBD2. The CDR3 region is CASSVSGGALYNEQFF. CDR3 coding DNA: TGTGCCAGCAGCGTCAGCGGGGGAGCACTCTACAATGAGCAGTTCTTC.